The clone carrying this T cell receptor beta chain was observed many times. Antigen specificity is unknown. The length of the CDR3 is 14 residues. Germline assignment: CDR1 MNHEY and CDR2 SVGAGI. V lost 0 bases, J lost 5 bases, and 3 bases stayed unmatched. The data stem from a study of T cells in Graves' hyperthyroidism and ophthalmopathy. Study-wide points: A 13 V-J signature model discriminated ophthalmopathy versus stable hyperthyroidism. Most thyroid clonotypes with frequency above 0.001 were detected in blood.

RNA transcripts gave rise to amplified TCR beta CDR3 regions. A set of HTBI primers served as the primers for a first-round RT-PCR of the TCR CDR3. Using its own MiXCR run on the multiplex PCR reads, TCRdb lists one record per CDR3 protein. The sample holds around 620,000 distinct CDR3 sequences; roughly 17% are singletons and the top ten take around 4%. Newly diagnosed patients aged 18 to 65 had hyperthyroidism of under 2 months' duration. The authors obtained PBMCs from 10 ml of fresh peripheral blood. The chain joins TRBV6-5 to TRBJ2-5; 7 bases fit TRBD2. The receptor comes from a woman younger than 45 with Graves' hyperthyroidism. Sequenced: blood. CDR3 protein: CASSYSGEGETQYF. In DNA, the CDR3 is TGTGCCAGCAGTTACTCAGGGGAGGGGGAGACCCAGTACTTC.